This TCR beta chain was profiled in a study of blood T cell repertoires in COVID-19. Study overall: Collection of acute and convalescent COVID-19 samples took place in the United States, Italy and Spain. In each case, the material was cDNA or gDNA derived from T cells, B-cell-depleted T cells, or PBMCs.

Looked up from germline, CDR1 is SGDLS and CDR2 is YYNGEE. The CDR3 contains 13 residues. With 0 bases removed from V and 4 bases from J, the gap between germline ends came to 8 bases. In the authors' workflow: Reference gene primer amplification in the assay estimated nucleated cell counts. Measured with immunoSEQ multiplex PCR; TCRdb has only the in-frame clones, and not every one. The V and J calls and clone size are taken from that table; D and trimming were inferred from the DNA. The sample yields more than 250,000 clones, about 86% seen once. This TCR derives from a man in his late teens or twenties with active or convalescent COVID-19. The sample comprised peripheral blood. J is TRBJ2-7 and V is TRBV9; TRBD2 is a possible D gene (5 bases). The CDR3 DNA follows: TGTGCCAGCAGCGTAGCCGGGGATTACGAGCAGTACTTC. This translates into CASSVAGDYEQYF.